This T cell receptor (beta chain) stems from a study of T cells in Graves' hyperthyroidism and ophthalmopathy. Uncontrolled infection, other autoimmune disease, pregnancy or lactation led to exclusion. This CDR3 has 16 amino acids. Per the germline V gene, CDR1 is SGHNT and CDR2 is YENEEA. V gave up 4 bases and J gave up 1 base, with 16 bases separating them. Amplification targeted TCR beta CDR3 regions from RNA transcripts. A first-round RT-PCR of the TCR CDR3 used the HTBI primer set. TCRdb reprocessed the multiplex PCR reads with MiXCR, giving one entry per CDR3 protein. The sample gives 550,000 to 650,000 distinct CDR3 sequences, around 14% of which show up once; 5.8% is in the top ten.

The sample comprised blood. This sequence originates from a woman under 40 with Graves' hyperthyroidism that later progressed to Graves' ophthalmopathy. The chain employs TRBV11-3 and TRBJ1-2; unclear D gene. CDR3 DNA: TGTGCCAGCAGCTCCCTTCAGGATGGAAATAACTATGGCTACACCTTC. Residues: CASSSLQDGNNYGYTF.